Each of the 20 T cell receptor beta chains below was sequenced from the same sample in a study of T cells after yellow fever vaccination. Via MiXCR, TCRdb re-called the 5' RACE reads, giving one row per CDR3 protein. The sample records about 320,000 distinct CDR3 sequences, around 10% being singletons. The sequencing used CD4+ T cells sorted from PBMCs, collected 45 days after the yellow fever booster vaccination. The origin of the receptors is a man between 18 and 35 years old who received the YFV17D yellow fever vaccine.

The chain combines TRBV5-1 with TRBJ2-3, with 10 nucleotides matching TRBD2. Germline CDR1 and CDR2: SGHRS and YFSETQ. The CDR3 loop spans 17 amino acids. Unmatched junction bases numbered 12, after V lost 0 bases and J lost 8 bases. CDR3 sequence reads: CASSLEGSGGPVGTQYF. The CDR3 coding sequence is TGCGCCAGCAGCTTGGAGGGTAGCGGGGGGCCAGTCGGTACGCAGTATTTT. The complete variable domain, with remaining parts taken from reference TRBV5-1 and TRBJ2-3, reads KAGVTQTPRYLIKTRGQQVTLSCSPISGHRSVSWYQQTPGQGLQFLFEYFSETQRNKGNFPGRFSGRQFSNSRSEMNVSTLELGDSALYLCASSLEGSGGPVGTQYFGPGTRLTVL.

This clonotype has at least ten counts. V gene TRBV19 combines with J gene TRBJ2-3; TRBD2 matches 9 bases. Germline CDR1 LNHDA, CDR2 SQIVND (reference sequence). The CDR3 loop spans 12 amino acids. The V segment lost 6 bases and the J segment 6 bases; nucleotides outside the gene matches: 1. CDR3 DNA sequence: TGTGCCAGTAGGCTAGCGGGGGATACGCAGTATTTT. It yields the protein CASRLAGDTQYF.

This clonotype was detected many times. This sequence joins TRBV4-2 and TRBJ1-2; D not certain. With 0 bases removed from V and 5 bases from J, the gap between germline ends came to 7 bases. Per the germline V gene, CDR1 is LGHNA and CDR2 is YNFKEQ. The CDR3 contains 13 residues. DNA for the CDR3: TGTGCCAGCAGCCAAGAAACGGGTTATGGCTACACCTTC. Its translation is CASSQETGYGYTF.

The genes are TRBV10-3 and TRBJ2-5; D call uncertain. CDR3 length: 13 residues. Germline CDR1 is ENHRY and CDR2 is SYGVKD. Trimming stripped 10 bases from V and 0 bases from J, with 12 bases between. The CDR3 protein is CATGRAYQETQYF. The CDR3, as DNA: TGTGCCACTGGACGGGCGTACCAAGAGACCCAGTACTTC.

This clonotype appeared many times. This rearrangement joins TRBV4-2 to TRBJ2-1; 7 nucleotides agree with TRBD1. The CDR3 is made up of 13 amino acids. The trim removed 5 bases at V and 8 bases at J, leaving 6 bases unmatched. Germline CDR1 reads LGHNA; CDR2 reads YNFKEQ. The CDR3 region has the DNA TGTGCCAGCAGCTTACAGGGGCGCGATGAGCAGTTCTTC. Protein sequence: CASSLQGRDEQFF.

This clonotype was detected a few times. This chain connects TRBV11-2 to TRBJ2-2; D may be TRBD1 (5 bases). Germline CDR1 reads SGHAT; CDR2 reads FQNNGV. Trimming took 6 bases from V and 4 from J, leaving 15 bases between them. CDR3 length: 15 residues. This chain's CDR3 is CASRPWQGGTGELFF. The CDR3 coding sequence is TGTGCCAGCAGACCTTGGCAGGGCGGCACCGGGGAGCTGTTTTTT. The full variable domain, in which reference TRBV11-2 and TRBJ2-2 provide the parts outside the CDR3, is EAGVAQSPRYKIIEKRQSVAFWCNPISGHATLYWYQQILGQGPKLLIQFQNNGVVDDSQLPKDRFSAERLKGVDSTLKIQPAKLEDSAVYLCASRPWQGGTGELFFGEGSRLTVL.

The gene calls are TRBV24-1 and TRBJ1-1; no definite D call. CDR1 and CDR2 (germline): KGHDR, SFDVKD. Trimming pared 8 bases from V and 3 bases from J, leaving 12 bases between. CDR3 length equals 13 residues. The CDR3 protein is CATNNAPDTEAFF. Written as DNA, the CDR3 is TGTGCCACCAACAACGCTCCCGACACTGAAGCTTTCTTT.

At least ten counts were recorded for this clonotype. The V and J genes are TRBV4-1 and TRBJ2-4; D remains unclear. V was shortened by 3 bases and J by 5 bases, with 14 bases between the two germline ends. This CDR3 comprises 15 residues. CDR1 is MGHRA and CDR2 is YSYEKL in the germline V gene. The CDR3 DNA sequence: TGCGCCAGCAGCCACACGTACAGTCCTCAAAACATTCAGTACTTC. It yields the protein CASSHTYSPQNIQYF.

This clonotype was seen only a few times. V usage is TRBV11-2 and J usage is TRBJ1-5; perhaps TRBD1 as D (5 bases). Germline V lookup: CDR1 SGHAT, CDR2 FQNNGV. CDR3 size: 13 residues. Trimming removed 0 bases at V and 13 bases at J, with 13 bases between. Here the CDR3 DNA reads TGTGCCAGCAGCTTAGACGAGGGGCTTAGGCAGCATTTT. This gives the protein CASSLDEGLRQHF.

This clonotype was detected only a few times. V gene TRBV21-1 combines with J gene TRBJ1-5. TRBV21-1 represents a pseudogene. The CDR3 extends over 10 amino acids. This CDR3 reads CASSNGPQHF. The CDR3 nucleotides are TGTGCCAGCAGCAATGGGCCCCAGCATTTT.

The chain links TRBV18 to TRBJ1-2; 9 bases are shared with TRBD1. The CDR3 length is 14 residues. V trimming: 5 bases; J trimming: 3 bases; junction bases outside the gene matches: 4. Germline V gene data show CDR1 as KGHSH and CDR2 as LQKENI. The CDR3 region is CASSIQGADYGYTF. For the CDR3, the DNA is TGTGCCAGCTCAATACAGGGGGCCGACTATGGCTACACCTTC. The full variable domain, its missing parts supplied by reference TRBV18 and TRBJ1-2, is NAGVMQNPRHLVRRRGQEARLRCSPMKGHSHVYWYRQLPEEGLKFMVYLQKENIIDESGMPKERFSAEFPKEGPSILRIQQVVRGDSAAYFCASSIQGADYGYTFGSGTRLTVV.

The rearrangement links TRBV29-1 to TRBJ2-3, with TRBD1 identical over 7 bases. Germline V gene lookup returns CDR1 SQVTM and CDR2 ANQGSEA. The CDR3 sequence is 14 residues long. V was pared by 6 bases and J by 6 bases, with 12 bases of the junction left unmatched. DNA for the CDR3: TGCAGCGTAGCTGGACAGGCCGTGGGGGATACGCAGTATTTT. This sequence encodes CSVAGQAVGDTQYF.

The chain recombines TRBV20-1 with TRBJ1-1; 10 bases line up with TRBD1. J lost 5 bases, V lost 3 bases, and 9 bases had no gene match. The germline CDR1 and CDR2 sequences are DFQATT and SNEGSKA (reference sequence). This CDR3 region has 15 residues. CDR3 nucleotide sequence: TGCAGTGCTAGCCGGGACAGGGGTGTGCGAACTGAAGCTTTCTTT. Protein product: CSASRDRGVRTEAFF.

This sequence joins TRBV18 and TRBJ2-7; 12 nucleotides line up with TRBD1. There are 15 residues in the CDR3. The junction had 8 bases not matched to a gene; V was cut back by 5 bases and J by 6 bases. Germline V gene lookup returns CDR1 KGHSH and CDR2 LQKENI. CDR3 loop: CASSFTGQGASEQYV. The CDR3 region has the DNA TGTGCCAGCTCATTTACGGGACAGGGGGCAAGCGAGCAGTACGTC.

This clonotype was counted only a few times. The rearrangement uses TRBV23-1 and TRBJ2-3; D may be TRBD2 (5 bases). TRBV23-1 is known as an ORF, though its function is uncertain. V dropped 7 bases and J dropped 0 bases, with 17 bases sitting between them. The CDR3 loop spans 16 amino acids. The CDR3 is CASTENGKTSTDTQYF. The CDR3, as DNA: TGCGCCAGCACCGAAAACGGGAAAACTAGCACAGATACGCAGTATTTT.

This rearrangement joins TRBV5-6 to TRBJ2-7; a possible D gene is TRBD2 (6 bases). There are 14 residues in the CDR3. Per the germline V gene, CDR1 is SGHDT and CDR2 is YYEEEE. Trimming stripped 1 base from V and 2 bases from J, with 10 bases between. This CDR3 reads CASSLRGRTYEQYF. The DNA for the CDR3 is TGTGCCAGCAGCTTGAGAGGGAGGACCTACGAGCAGTACTTC.

The V and J genes are TRBV3-1 and TRBJ2-2, with D hard to call. V lost 1 base and J lost 3, with 6 bases in between. The CDR3 has 14 amino acids. Germline CDR1 and CDR2: LGHDT and YNNKEL (reference sequence). CDR3: CASSQAGYTGELFF. CDR3 coding DNA: TGTGCCAGCAGCCAAGCGGGCTACACCGGGGAGCTGTTTTTT.

This clonotype was counted a few times. V gene TRBV5-1 combines with J gene TRBJ2-5; D gene uncertain. Trimming shortened V by 7 bases and J by 0 bases, and 7 bases separated the two germline ends. The CDR3 spans 12 residues. CDR1 and CDR2 from the germline V gene are SGHRS and YFSETQ. CDR3 DNA: TGCGCCAGCCGACTGAACCAAGAGACCCAGTACTTC. Translating it yields CASRLNQETQYF.

The sample holds a few counts of this clonotype. This chain links TRBV20-1 with TRBJ2-1; no firm D call. CDR1 and CDR2 (germline): DFQATT, SNEGSKA (reference sequence). The V end was cut by 2 bases, the J end by 5 bases, with 4 bases between. The CDR3 is 11 residues long. For the CDR3, the DNA is TGCAGTGCTAGACAAGACAATGAGCAGTTCTTC. This gives the protein CSARQDNEQFF.

This clonotype was observed at least ten times. J is TRBJ1-2 and V is TRBV27; tentative D call: TRBD1 (5 bases). V was shortened by 3 bases and J by 4 bases, with 15 bases between the two germline ends. This CDR3 contains 15 residues. The germline V gene has CDR1 MNHEY and CDR2 SMNVEV (reference sequence). This CDR3 reads CASSLIGGTLYGYTF. The CDR3 nucleotides read TGTGCCAGCAGTTTGATAGGAGGGACCCTCTATGGCTACACCTTC.